The T cell receptor (beta chain) described here comes from a study of early T cells in non-severe SARS-CoV-2 infection. Looking at the study overall: Chains were unpaired, as sequencing was done on bulk RNA from unsorted whole blood.

Individual cDNA molecules were tagged with unique molecular identifiers, the study reported. TCRdb re-analysed the 5' RACE reads in MiXCR, keeping a single row per CDR3 protein. The table has 70,000 or so distinct CDR3 sequences, about 4.6% seen once. Trimming took off 6 bases at V and 10 bases at J, with 13 bases between the two ends. The CDR3 sequence is 12 residues long. Germline CDR1 and CDR2: WSHSY and SAAADI. General study results and limits: Anti-spike CD8 specificities were favored by VDJdb matching, whose results missed private and CD4 specificities.

This clonotype showed up many times. Its antigen is unknown. The clonotype originates from an adult who was a healthcare worker with PCR-confirmed SARS-CoV-2 infection or an uninfected control (not recorded which). The donor label of this sample is uncertain. V usage is TRBV10-2 and J usage is TRBJ2-1; possibly TRBD1 for D (5 bases). Sequenced here: whole blood, sampled at baseline. The CDR3 loop reads CASSPGSWEQFF. The CDR3 nucleotides are TGCGCCAGCAGCCCAGGGTCCTGGGAGCAGTTCTTC.